Given below is one TCR beta chain in context. All donors qualified as healthy HIV-negative adults and had experienced no recent acute infections or vaccinations. It was into CD45RA+ naive and CD45RA-negative memory subsets that the CD4+ cells were split. This sample is drawn from a study of shared clonotypes between healthy human individuals. Investigators spread the genomic DNA of each subset evenly over several immunoSEQ plates. Libraries were prepared by immunoSEQ multiplex PCR; TCRdb keeps only in-frame clonotypes and omits some of them. In the table there are more than 1.2 million clones, approximately 98.5% of which are singletons. The V gene's germline CDR1 is WSHSY and CDR2 SAAADI. V lost 7 bases, J lost 3 bases, and 13 bases lay in between. This CDR3 is 14 amino acids long.

This clonotype originated in a man aged 25 to 45 in good health. Source material: naive CD4+ T cells sorted from blood. Subset denoted: CD45RA+ positively selected. The chain combines TRBV10-2 with TRBJ1-5; D remains unclear. In DNA, the CDR3 is TGCGCCAGCACCGCAGGCATCGACAATCAGCCCCAGCATTTT. It encodes CASTAGIDNQPQHF.